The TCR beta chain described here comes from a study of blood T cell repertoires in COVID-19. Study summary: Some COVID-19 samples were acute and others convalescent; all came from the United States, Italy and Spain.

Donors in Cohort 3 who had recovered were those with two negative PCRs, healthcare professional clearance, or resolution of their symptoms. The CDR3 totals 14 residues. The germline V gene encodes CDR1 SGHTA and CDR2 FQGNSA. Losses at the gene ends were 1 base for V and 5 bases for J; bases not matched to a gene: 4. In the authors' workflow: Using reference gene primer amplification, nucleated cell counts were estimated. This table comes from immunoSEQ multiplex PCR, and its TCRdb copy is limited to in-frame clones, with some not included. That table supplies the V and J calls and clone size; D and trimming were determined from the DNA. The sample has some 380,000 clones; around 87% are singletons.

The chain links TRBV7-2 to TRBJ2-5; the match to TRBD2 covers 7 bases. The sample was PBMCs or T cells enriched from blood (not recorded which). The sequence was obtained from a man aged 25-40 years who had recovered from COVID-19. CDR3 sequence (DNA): TGTGCCAGCAGCTTAGAGGGAGGGGCGGAGACCCAGTACTTC. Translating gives CASSLEGGAETQYF.